The 16 T cell receptor beta chains listed next were all sequenced from one sample in a study of CD8 T cells in ankylosing spondylitis. TCRdb re-called the 5' RACE reads with MiXCR, one entry per CDR3 protein. The sample includes roughly 280,000 distinct CDR3 sequences, 15% to 25% seen only once; the top ten take roughly 7.3%. Source material: blood, either unsorted or a sorted T cell fraction (not recorded which). Source of these receptors: a male donor with ankylosing spondylitis or in good health (not recorded which).

The chain employs TRBV6-1 and TRBJ1-5; no reliable D call. Germline V CDR1 and CDR2: MNHNS, SASEGT. CDR3 length: 17 amino acids. V was trimmed by 1 base and J by 2 bases, leaving 15 bases between them. CDR3 in amino acids: CASSEVERERGNQPQHF. The CDR3 nucleotides are TGTGCCAGCAGTGAAGTGGAGAGGGAGAGAGGCAATCAGCCCCAGCATTTT.

V usage is TRBV5-1 and J usage is TRBJ2-2; 7 positions match TRBD2. The CDR3 has 15 amino acids. J was trimmed by 2 bases and V by 4 bases; bases with no gene match: 5. CDR1 and CDR2 from the germline V gene are SGHRS and YFSETQ. The DNA for the CDR3 is TGCGCCAGCAGCCCGGGACTACCCAACACCGGGGAGCTGTTTTTT. This gives the protein CASSPGLPNTGELFF.

A few counts support this clonotype. J is TRBJ1-5 and V is TRBV12-3 or TRBV12-4; D is unresolved. V gave up 7 bases and J gave up 9 bases, with 19 bases separating them. This CDR3 region has 14 residues. In DNA form, the CDR3 reads TGTGCCAGCACCCTAGACCCCGGGGTGGGGCCCCAGCATTTT. It specifies CASTLDPGVGPQHF.

The chain employs TRBV20-1 and TRBJ2-1, with 8 nucleotides matching TRBD2. Trimming cost V 5 bases and J 2 bases; bases outside gene matches: 5. The CDR3 spans 14 residues. Germline V gene data show CDR1 as DFQATT and CDR2 as SNEGSKA (reference sequence). The CDR3 spells CSAFGTRTYNEQFF. The CDR3 DNA follows: TGCAGTGCTTTCGGGACTAGGACCTACAATGAGCAGTTCTTC.

J is TRBJ1-5 and V is TRBV5-8; TRBD1 might be the D (5 bases). This CDR3 spans 14 amino acids. Trimming removed 1 base from V and 9 bases from J, with 14 bases in between. Germline CDR1 is SGHTS and CDR2 is YDEGEE. CDR3 in DNA: TGTGCCAGCAGCTTGTCTGGGGGGTCGGGGCCCCAGCATTTT. Protein: CASSLSGGSGPQHF.

The sample holds one count of this clonotype. The CDR3 does not close with the conserved phenylalanine or tryptophan, likely indicating a read error. This rearrangement joins TRBV6-2 or TRBV6-3 to TRBJ2-5; D ambiguous. CDR3 length: 11 residues. V was trimmed by 5 bases and J by 4 bases, leaving 5 bases between them. The germline gives CDR1 MNHEY, CDR2 SVGEGT. The CDR3 coding sequence is TGTGCCAGCAGTCCTAGAGAGACCCAGTACTCC. Its protein is CASSPRETQYS.

The chain uses TRBV7-9 and TRBJ2-7; the D gene is possibly TRBD2 (5 bases). The CDR3 spans 14 residues. Germline V gene lookup returns CDR1 SEHNR and CDR2 FQNEAQ (reference sequence). V shed 3 bases and J shed 4 bases, with 13 bases lying between them. CDR3: CASSFDPGNYEQYV. CDR3 in DNA: TGTGCCAGCAGCTTCGACCCGGGGAATTACGAGCAGTACGTC.

The sample holds many counts of this clonotype. V usage is TRBV15 and J usage is TRBJ2-6; a possible D gene is TRBD2 (6 bases). V gave up 0 bases and J gave up 1 base, with 7 bases separating them. Germline V lookup: CDR1 LNHNV, CDR2 YYDKDF (reference sequence). CDR3 size: 16 residues. The CDR3 sequence is CATSRDGGSGANVLTF. Written as DNA, the CDR3 is TGTGCCACCAGCAGAGATGGAGGGTCTGGGGCCAACGTCCTGACTTTC.

There are a few counts of this clonotype. This sequence joins TRBV12-3 or TRBV12-4 and TRBJ2-3; TRBD2 matches 10 bases. The CDR3 length is 20 residues. The V gene end was trimmed by 5 bases and the J gene end by 0 bases; junction bases not matched to a gene: 17. The CDR3 is CASSRGRLAGVVSSTDTQYF. CDR3 coding DNA: TGTGCCAGCAGTCGCGGTCGTCTAGCGGGAGTCGTTTCTAGCACAGATACGCAGTATTTT.

This clonotype was seen a few times. The V and J genes are TRBV5-4 and TRBJ2-3; D may be TRBD1 (5 bases). CDR1 and CDR2 (germline): SGHNT, YYREEE (reference sequence). Deletions cut 0 bases from V and 0 bases from J, with 8 bases between. This CDR3 has 15 amino acids. In nucleotides, the CDR3 is TGTGCCAGCAGCTTGGGACAGCATAGCACAGATACGCAGTATTTT. Protein product: CASSLGQHSTDTQYF. The complete variable domain, with remaining parts taken from reference TRBV5-4 and TRBJ2-3, reads ETGVTQSPTHLIKTRGQQVTLRCSSQSGHNTVSWYQQALGQGPQFIFQYYREEENGRGNFPPRFSGLQFPNYSSELNVNALELDDSALYLCASSLGQHSTDTQYFGPGTRLTVL.

This clonotype was counted only a few times. The CDR3 DNA follows: TGCGCCAGCAGCCCCTTGACCAGGAACACTGAAGCTTTCTTT. Its translation: CASSPLTRNTEAFF. The chain uses TRBV4-1 and TRBJ1-1; D unclear. CDR3 length: 14 residues. Germline V CDR1 and CDR2: MGHRA, YSYEKL. The germline V and J ends were trimmed by 4 bases and 1 base, with 10 bases remaining between them.

In this sample, this clonotype turned up a few times. The V and J genes are TRBV9 and TRBJ2-4, with D possibly matching TRBD1 (5 bases). The CDR3 consists of 14 residues. Trimming took off 2 bases at V and 9 bases at J, with 15 bases between the two ends. Germline V gene lookup returns CDR1 SGDLS and CDR2 YYNGEE. As DNA, the CDR3 is TGTGCCAGCAGCGTCGCCCCAGGGTTGGGCATTCAGTACTTC. This sequence encodes CASSVAPGLGIQYF.

CDR3 region: CSAPGGGWVNEQFF. In DNA form, the CDR3 reads TGCAGTGCCCCGGGTGGGGGCTGGGTCAATGAGCAGTTCTTC. The V call is TRBV20-1, the J call TRBJ2-1; weak D call: TRBD1 (6 bases). The V gene lost 6 bases and the J gene lost 6 bases, with 18 bases spanning the gap. The CDR3 is 14 amino acids. From germline, CDR1 is DFQATT and CDR2 SNEGSKA (reference sequence).

The V call is TRBV9, the J call TRBJ2-2; TRBD1 might be the D (5 bases). The CDR3 consists of 14 residues. In germline, CDR1 is SGDLS, CDR2 YYNGEE. Trimming removed 4 bases from V and 3 bases from J, with 10 bases in between. This chain's CDR3 is CASSRTPYTGELFF. CDR3 bases: TGTGCCAGCAGCCGGACACCGTACACCGGGGAGCTGTTTTTT.

This chain uses TRBV10-2 with TRBJ2-1; a weak D match, TRBD2 (6 bases). Per the germline V gene, CDR1 is WSHSY and CDR2 is SAAADI. Trimming stripped 7 bases from V and 10 bases from J, with 17 bases between. The CDR3 contains 13 residues. The DNA of the CDR3 is TGCGCCAGCACCTCCGGGAGAGGCAGAGAGCAGTTCTTC. Protein sequence: CASTSGRGREQFF.

This clonotype occurred a few times. This chain links TRBV29-1 with TRBJ2-5; 10 bases are a match to TRBD1. Trimming took 4 bases from V and 5 from J; bases not matched to a gene: 10. CDR1 SQVTM and CDR2 ANQGSEA come from the germline V gene. The CDR3 totals 15 residues. CDR3 amino acids: CSVGRTGGLRETQYF. The DNA of the CDR3 is TGCAGCGTTGGACGGACAGGGGGGCTAAGGGAGACCCAGTACTTC.